The 13 T cell receptor beta chains in this list originate from one sample, sequenced in a study of blood T cell repertoires in COVID-19. Some clones are missing from TCRdb's copy, which holds only in-frame ones; the method was immunoSEQ multiplex PCR. The data contain 300,000 or so clones, just under 90% of them singletons. Source material: peripheral blood. These receptors all come from a woman aged 40 to 55 with acute or convalescent COVID-19.

V is TRBV5-5 and J is TRBJ1-5; 8 bases are shared with TRBD1. The V gene end was trimmed by 0 bases and the J gene end by 5 bases; junction bases not matched to a gene: 1. CDR3 length equals 14 residues. CDR1 and CDR2 (germline): SGHKS, YYEKEE (reference sequence). The CDR3 nucleotides are TGTGCCAGCAGCTTGGCACAGGGGGATCAGCCCCAGCATTTT. This translates into CASSLAQGDQPQHF. Based on the CDR3 plus reference TRBV5-5 and TRBJ1-5, the full variable domain is DAGVTQSPTHLIKTRGQQVTLRCSPISGHKSVSWYQQVLGQGPQFIFQYYEKEERGRGNFPDRFSARQFPNYSSELNVNALLLGDSALYLCASSLAQGDQPQHFGDGTRLSIL.

This sequence joins TRBV3-1 (or the pseudogene TRBV3-2) and TRBJ2-7, with 12 positions matching TRBD2. Trimming took 6 bases from V and 2 from J; bases not matched to a gene: 2. CDR1 and CDR2 from the germline V gene are LGHDT and YNNKEL (reference sequence). The CDR3 spans 14 residues. The CDR3 sequence: CASSPSGGAYEQYV. The CDR3 DNA sequence: TGTGCCAGCAGTCCTAGCGGGGGGGCCTACGAGCAGTACGTC.

The gene calls are TRBV12-1 and TRBJ1-1; the D segment call TRBD1 is taken from the table without a DNA check. TRBV12-1 is described as a pseudogene. The CDR3 is made up of 17 amino acids. CDR3 sequence reads: CASSFKQGPALNTEAFF. The CDR3 DNA reads as TGTGCCAGCAGCTTTAAACAGGGGCCTGCTTTGAACACTGAAGCTTTCTTT.

The gene calls are TRBV24-1 and TRBJ1-1, with TRBD1 identical over 9 bases. This CDR3 is built from 13 residues. Germline CDR1 reads KGHDR; CDR2 reads SFDVKD. V lost 10 bases and J lost 10; bases outside the gene matches: 12. CDR3 loop: CATSGTGSYGAFF. CDR3 in DNA: TGTGCCACTTCCGGGACAGGGTCCTACGGAGCTTTCTTT.

This clone appeared once. DNA of the CDR3: TGCGCCAGCACTACTAGCGGGGGGATCTCCTACAATGAGCAGTTCTTC. Protein: CASTTSGGISYNEQFF. V and J are TRBV5-1 and TRBJ2-1, with 12 bases that match TRBD2. The CDR3 length is 16 residues. The germline V gene has CDR1 SGHRS and CDR2 YFSETQ. Trimming took 6 bases from V and 0 from J; bases not matched to a gene: 4. The variable domain in full, with the rest retrieved from reference TRBV5-1 and TRBJ2-1, is KAGVTQTPRYLIKTRGQQVTLSCSPISGHRSVSWYQQTPGQGLQFLFEYFSETQRNKGNFPGRFSGRQFSNSRSEMNVSTLELGDSALYLCASTTSGGISYNEQFFGPGTRLTVL.

This clone was found once. J is TRBJ1-3 and V is TRBV27; D ambiguous. Looked up from germline, CDR1 is MNHEY and CDR2 is SMNVEV (reference sequence). The V gene lost 10 bases and the J gene lost 3 bases, with 7 bases spanning the gap. This CDR3 contains 11 residues. CDR3 DNA: TGTGCCACCTCGTTTGGAAACACCATATATTTT. This gives the protein CATSFGNTIYF.

The chain is built from TRBV19 and TRBJ1-1, with D hard to call. Trimming removed 3 bases from V and 1 base from J, with 6 bases in between. The germline V gene has CDR1 LNHDA and CDR2 SQIVND (reference sequence). This CDR3 has 13 amino acids. The CDR3 sequence: CASSMRENTEAFF. The CDR3 coding sequence is TGTGCCAGTAGTATGAGGGAGAACACTGAAGCTTTCTTT.

The chain combines TRBV5-4 with TRBJ2-3; TRBD2 agrees at 9 bases. The CDR3 extends over 17 amino acids. The ends lost 5 bases at V and 0 bases at J; junction bases unmatched: 10. Germline V gene lookup returns CDR1 SGHNT and CDR2 YYREEE (reference sequence). The CDR3 coding sequence is TGTGCCAGCAGTATCGAGGCGGGGGGGCCGAGCACAGATACGCAGTATTTT. Residues: CASSIEAGGPSTDTQYF.

V and J are TRBV6-2 or TRBV6-3 and TRBJ2-7; D unclear. From germline, CDR1 is MNHEY and CDR2 SVGEGT. Trimming pared 5 bases from V and 2 bases from J, leaving 7 bases between. There are 12 residues in the CDR3. The CDR3 protein is CASSGVAYEQYV. Here the CDR3 DNA reads TGTGCCAGCAGTGGAGTGGCCTACGAGCAGTACGTC.

V gene TRBV10-3 combines with J gene TRBJ1-1, with unresolved D. The CDR3 consists of 13 residues. The V gene's germline CDR1 is ENHRY and CDR2 SYGVKD. Trimming removed 2 bases from V and 1 base from J, with 5 bases in between. The CDR3 nucleotides are TGTGCCATCAGTGAGAGAGGGAACACTGAAGCTTTCTTT. This encodes CAISERGNTEAFF.

The chain recombines TRBV14 with TRBJ1-2; D call uncertain. The CDR3 has 14 amino acids. Deletions cut 4 bases from V and 4 bases from J, with 13 bases between. Germline V gene data show CDR1 as SGHDN and CDR2 as FVKESK. The CDR3 loop reads CASSLGVGFYGYTF. CDR3 in DNA: TGTGCCAGCAGCCTCGGGGTCGGTTTCTATGGCTACACCTTC.

The chain has TRBV7-9 and TRBJ1-5; unclear D gene. Germline V gene sequence: CDR1 SEHNR, CDR2 FQNEAQ (reference sequence). The CDR3 spans 12 residues. V was trimmed by 1 base and J by 6 bases, leaving 4 bases between them. Here the CDR3 DNA reads TGTGCCAGCAGCTTAGGAGGTCAGCCCCAGCATTTT. Translating it yields CASSLGGQPQHF.

V gene TRBV9 combines with J gene TRBJ1-2; maybe TRBD1 (5 bases). The CDR3 length is 14 residues. Germline CDR1 and CDR2: SGDLS and YYNGEE. V dropped 2 bases and J dropped 6 bases, with 14 bases sitting between them. The CDR3 loop reads CASSVQDSSNGYTF. Here the CDR3 DNA reads TGTGCCAGCAGCGTTCAAGACAGCTCTAATGGCTACACCTTC.